What follows are 9 T cell receptor beta chains derived from one specimen sequenced in a study of blood T cell repertoires in COVID-19. Using immunoSEQ multiplex PCR, the repertoire was profiled, and TCRdb retains in-frame clones only, with some absent. This table has around 430,000 clones, 87% appearing once. Sequenced: PBMCs or T cells enriched from blood (not recorded which). The receptors stem from a woman aged 45-59 years who had recovered from COVID-19.

The V and J genes are TRBV2 and TRBJ2-7, with 12 bases aligning to TRBD2. The length of the CDR3 is 15 residues. Germline trimming cut 6 bases from V and 4 bases from J; bases unmatched to any gene: 7. Germline V CDR1 and CDR2: SNHLY, FYNNEI. The CDR3 DNA reads TGTGCCAGCAGACTGACTAGCGGGGGATTATACGAGCAGTACTTC. It codes for CASRLTSGGLYEQYF. The complete variable domain, with remaining parts taken from reference TRBV2 and TRBJ2-7, reads EPEVTQTPSHQVTQMGQEVILRCVPISNHLYFYWYRQILGQKVEFLVSFYNNEISEKSEIFDDQFSVERPDGSNFTLKIRSTKLEDSAMYFCASRLTSGGLYEQYFGPGTRLTVT.

V usage is TRBV6-2 or TRBV6-3 and J usage is TRBJ1-1; TRBD1 might be the D (6 bases). Germline CDR1 and CDR2: MNHEY and SVGEGT. Trimming removed 4 bases from V and 4 bases from J, with 13 bases in between. The CDR3 contains 14 residues. CDR3 nucleotide sequence: TGTGCCAGCAGTTTAGGCCCCAGGGGCACTGAAGCTTTCTTT. It encodes CASSLGPRGTEAFF.

The CDR3 DNA sequence: TGTGCCAGCAGCCCGTTAGCGGGGCGGGGCACAGATACGCAGTATTTT. Translated, it gives CASSPLAGRGTDTQYF. The rearrangement links TRBV5-7 to TRBJ2-3; 8 nucleotides agree with TRBD2. TRBV5-7 falls under the ORF class, with uncertain function. There are 16 residues in the CDR3. The ends lost 4 bases at V and 1 base at J; junction bases unmatched: 8.

The chain combines TRBV27 with TRBJ2-2; 8 nucleotides match TRBD1. This CDR3 comprises 14 residues. V lost 10 bases to trimming and J lost 2 bases; unmatched junction nucleotides: 6. CDR1 and CDR2 (germline): MNHEY, SMNVEV (reference sequence). The CDR3 loop reads CATTGGINTGELFF. The CDR3 DNA reads as TGTGCCACCACAGGGGGAATTAACACCGGGGAGCTGTTTTTT.

The chain joins TRBV4-1 to TRBJ1-5; 10 nucleotides line up with TRBD1. The CDR3 spans 18 residues. Germline V gives CDR1 MGHRA, CDR2 YSYEKL. Unmatched junction bases numbered 12, after V lost 0 bases and J lost 7 bases. The CDR3 DNA follows: TGCGCCAGCAGCCAAGATTCTAGGACAGGGGGATCGAACCAGCCCCAGCATTTT. Amino acids: CASSQDSRTGGSNQPQHF.

This chain links TRBV4-3 with TRBJ1-1; D gene unclear. Between the trimmed V and J ends, which lost 0 bases and 1 base, there was a span of 9 bases. Germline values: CDR1 LGHNA, CDR2 YSLEER. This CDR3 region has 15 residues. CDR3 sequence reads: CASSQDGLSNTEAFF. Here the CDR3 DNA reads TGCGCCAGCAGCCAAGATGGGCTATCGAACACTGAAGCTTTCTTT.

CDR3 protein: CASSLTSGGLKNIQYF. DNA for the CDR3: TGTGCCAGCAGCTTGACTAGCGGGGGCCTAAAAAACATTCAGTACTTC. The rearrangement links TRBV11-2 to TRBJ2-4, with 12 bases matching TRBD2. CDR3 length equals 16 residues. From germline, CDR1 is SGHAT and CDR2 FQNNGV. Germline trimming cut 3 bases from V and 4 bases from J; bases unmatched to any gene: 4.

This chain links TRBV7-9 with TRBJ2-2; D might be TRBD1 (5 bases). Germline V gives CDR1 SEHNR, CDR2 FQNEAQ (reference sequence). The CDR3 contains 16 residues. The V gene lost 10 bases and the J gene lost 3 bases, with 21 bases spanning the gap. Here the CDR3 DNA reads TGTGCCATCCCTAAGGGGCAGGGAAGGGACACCGGGGAGCTGTTTTTT. Amino acids: CAIPKGQGRDTGELFF.

The chain has TRBV7-2 and TRBJ2-7, with TRBD1 matching 9 bases. The CDR3 has 15 amino acids. The V segment lost 5 bases and the J segment 1 base; nucleotides outside the gene matches: 6. CDR1 is SGHTA and CDR2 is FQGNSA in the germline V gene. In nucleotides, the CDR3 is TGTGCCAGCAGCATATGGACAGGGGAATCCTACGAGCAGTACTTC. It yields the protein CASSIWTGESYEQYF.